This entry concerns a single T cell receptor (beta chain). Libraries were prepared by immunoSEQ multiplex PCR; TCRdb keeps only in-frame clonotypes and omits some of them. The sample carries roughly 150,000 clones, approximately 80% recorded once. The entry originates in a study of PD-1 blockade in classical Hodgkin lymphoma. Every patient experienced relapse after autologous stem cell transplantation, and brentuximab vedotin exposure varied. Germline-derived CDR1 and CDR2 are SGHDT and YYEEEE. CDR3 length: 15 amino acids. V shed 4 bases and J shed 1 base, with 13 bases lying between them. The sample in question was peripheral blood mononuclear cells (PBMCs), obtained before the second cycle of nivolumab. This sequence was found in a human donor with classical Hodgkin lymphoma. The rearrangement links TRBV5-6 to TRBJ2-3; perhaps TRBD1 as D (6 bases). The CDR3 sequence is CASSPRTARTDTQYF. The CDR3 coding sequence is TGTGCCAGCAGCCCCCGGACAGCCCGCACAGATACGCAGTATTTT.